This T cell receptor (beta chain) was sequenced for a study of T cell responses to AZD1222 COVID-19 vaccine. Study-level points and caveats: A mostly white British donor set with more females was recruited, and clonal diversity was possibly underestimated. A reported finding is that nearly half of spike-specific TCRs target unmutated variant regions. Sampling captured repertoires only after the peak T cell response. Spike-specific TCR breadth and depth were elevated following two AZD1222 doses.

The CDR3 extends over 15 amino acids. Looked up from germline, CDR1 is MNHNY and CDR2 is SVGAGI (reference sequence). V lost 0 bases and J lost 4; bases outside the gene matches: 2. Turning to this clone: What it binds is not known.

The assay was immunoSEQ multiplex PCR, and TCRdb's table has in-frame clones only and misses some. The data show hundreds of thousands of clones, about 92% seen once. The receptor's source is an adult in good health. This chain joins TRBV6-6 and TRBJ1-4; TRBD1 matches 7 bases. The material sequenced was peripheral blood, taken on day 0 of MenACWY control vaccination. The CDR3 reads CASSYSAGGNEKLFF. In DNA form, the CDR3 reads TGTGCCAGCAGTTACTCGGCAGGGGGTAATGAAAAACTGTTTTTT.